This T cell receptor (beta chain) was retrieved from a study of shared clonotypes between healthy human individuals. Findings of the study overall: Naive subsets, compared against memory subsets, generally had larger estimated richness values.

Regarding this clone: The antigen remains unidentified.

Using immunoSEQ multiplex PCR, the repertoire was profiled, and TCRdb retains in-frame clones only, with some absent. The sample carries about 2.3 million clones, 85% to 95% recorded once. In germline, CDR1 is GTSNPN, CDR2 SVGIG (reference sequence). V was shortened by 0 bases and J by 0 bases, with 17 bases between the two germline ends. This CDR3 spans 18 amino acids. CD45RA-negative memory and CD45RA+ naive subsets were split from the CD4+ cells. The source is a man between 18 and 35 years old in good health. Some clones in this sample may be carry-over from other donors' samples. V gene TRBV30 combines with J gene TRBJ1-4, with a possible D match to TRBD1 (5 bases). The specimen sequenced was naive CD4+ T cells from PBMCs. Subset here: CD45RA+ positively selected. CDR3 amino acids: CAWSVLGSGTTTNEKLFF. CDR3 nucleotides: TGTGCCTGGAGTGTACTCGGTTCTGGGACTACAACTAATGAAAAACTGTTTTTT.